This TCR beta chain came from a study of T cell responses to AZD1222 COVID-19 vaccine. The CDR3 consists of 14 residues. Per the germline V gene, CDR1 is MNHNS and CDR2 is SASEGT. Trimming shortened V by 2 bases and J by 5 bases, and 13 bases separated the two germline ends. TCRdb's copy holds only in-frame clones and misses some; the assay was immunoSEQ multiplex PCR. Of under 75,000 clones detected, less than 85% appear once; the ten largest clones hold around 20%. In this sample, this clone turned up a few times. V and J are TRBV6-1 and TRBJ2-7, with D tentatively TRBD2 (6 bases). The receptor comes from an adult in good health. This sample comprised peripheral blood, obtained on day 0 of AZD1222 vaccination. The CDR3 nucleotides are TGTGCCAGCAGTGAACGGGGGTCGCAGAACGAGCAGTACTTC. Translating gives CASSERGSQNEQYF.